This T cell receptor (beta chain) originates from a study of T cell responses to AZD1222 COVID-19 vaccine. Overall study findings and caveats: Nearly half of spike-specific TCRs reportedly target variant regions that are unmutated in the B.1.351 and B.1.1.7 variants. Clonal diversity was possibly underestimated, and the donors were mostly white British, with more females. Among those given AZD1222, only five or six were seropositive at baseline. The study found vaccine-associated CD4 TCRs spanning spike, dominant at 160-218 and 743-854.

Unmatched junction bases numbered 5, after V lost 3 bases and J lost 6 bases. The CDR3 is 14 amino acids. CDR1 and CDR2 from the germline V gene are MNHNS and SASEGT. Repertoires were generated with immunoSEQ multiplex PCR, while TCRdb's copy carries only in-frame clones and drops some. The repertoire has roughly 120,000 clones, 92% of them found once; the top ten carry around 8.2%. Comment on this clone: Its antigen remains unidentified.

Material: peripheral blood, obtained 28 days after the second AZD1222 dose. The chain employs TRBV6-1 and TRBJ2-7, with 10 bases lining up with TRBD1. This receptor was identified in an adult who received the AZD1222 COVID-19 vaccine. The CDR3 sequence is CASSDQTGGSEQYF. The CDR3 bases are TGTGCCAGCAGTGACCAGACAGGGGGCTCCGAGCAGTACTTC.